This TCR beta chain appears in the sequencing data of a study of PD-1 blockade in mismatch repair-deficient tumors. Three pembrolizumab responders had their TCRs sequenced. Assay: immunoSEQ multiplex PCR; the TCRdb copy retains only in-frame clones and omits some. The sample has approximately 110,000 clones, about 83% seen once. A note on this clone: At one of its ends the junction is not consistent with the germline gene, which may arise from a read error.

Germline assignment: CDR1 SGHNT and CDR2 YYREEE (reference sequence). The CDR3 runs to 13 residues. The chain joins TRBV5-4 to TRBJ1-1; no reliable D call. Sequencing used peripheral blood, obtained approximately 14 months after starting pembrolizumab. The receptor was derived from an adult with mismatch repair-deficient cancer. For the CDR3, the DNA is TGTGCTAGCAGCTTGCAAGGGAACACTGAAGCTTTCTTT. This encodes CASSLQGNTEAFF.